The 31 T cell receptor beta chains below were found in one sample sequenced in a study of T cell changes during pregnancy in multiple sclerosis. Sequenced by immunoSEQ multiplex PCR; TCRdb stores in-frame clones only, minus some. The sample includes 50,000 to 75,000 clones, 93% of them seen just once. The input for sequencing was CD8+ T cells from peripheral blood mononuclear cells, taken in the third trimester of pregnancy. The origin of the receptors is a female donor with multiple sclerosis, enrolled in a pregnancy study.

This clone was found a few times. The chain combines TRBV6-1 with TRBJ2-7; tentative D call: TRBD2 (6 bases). This CDR3 is 15 amino acids long. Between the trimmed V and J ends, which lost 1 base and 0 bases, there was a span of 10 bases. Germline-derived CDR1 and CDR2 are MNHNS and SASEGT. CDR3 protein: CASSEEVSGSYEQYF. In nucleotides, the CDR3 is TGTGCCAGCAGTGAAGAGGTTAGCGGCTCCTACGAGCAGTACTTC.

This chain joins TRBV5-1 and TRBJ2-3; D is undetermined. CDR1 SGHRS and CDR2 YFSETQ come from the germline V gene. The CDR3 covers 16 residues. Trimming left V 0 bases short and J 0 bases short, with 11 bases between. This CDR3 reads CASSLVISSSTDTQYF. The CDR3 nucleotides are TGCGCCAGCAGCTTGGTGATTAGCTCTAGCACAGATACGCAGTATTTT.

The sample holds one count of this clone. V gene TRBV21-1 combines with J gene TRBJ2-2; the table's D gene call, TRBD2, was not cross checked with the DNA. TRBV21-1 is a pseudogene locus. This CDR3 has 22 residues. The CDR3 sequence: CASSKDRPQTRGSNKNTGELFF. CDR3 bases: TGTGCCAGCAGCAAAGATCGCCCTCAAACCCGAGGGAGCAATAAGAACACCGGGGAGCTGTTTTTT.

The chain joins TRBV27 to TRBJ2-1, with 9 bases matching TRBD1. V lost 5 bases, J lost 7 bases, and 6 bases stayed unmatched. Looked up from germline, CDR1 is MNHEY and CDR2 is SMNVEV (reference sequence). This CDR3 comprises 14 residues. CDR3 sequence: CASSPYGTGNEQFF. The CDR3 coding sequence is TGTGCCAGCAGTCCCTACGGGACAGGGAATGAGCAGTTCTTC.

V usage is TRBV13 and J usage is TRBJ2-7; 16 bases line up with TRBD2. Germline CDR1 and CDR2: PRHDT and FYEKMQ (reference sequence). V was pared by 4 bases and J by 4 bases, with 10 bases of the junction left unmatched. The CDR3 has 18 amino acids. CDR3 sequence (DNA): TGTGCCAGCAGCTCCGGGACTAGCGGGAGGGAGCCAGATTACGAGCAGTACTTC. It specifies CASSSGTSGREPDYEQYF. The full variable domain, rest sourced from reference TRBV13 and TRBJ2-7, is AAGVIQSPRHLIKEKRETATLKCYPIPRHDTVYWYQQGPGQDPQFLISFYEKMQSDKGSIPDRFSAQQFSDYHSELNMSSLELGDSALYFCASSSGTSGREPDYEQYFGPGTRLTVT.

This sequence joins TRBV10-3 and TRBJ2-2; D uncertain. V gave up 3 bases and J gave up 4 bases, with 9 bases separating them. Per the germline V gene, CDR1 is ENHRY and CDR2 is SYGVKD. This CDR3 spans 14 amino acids. The CDR3 DNA sequence: TGTGCCATCAGTGAAGATAGTGGCACCGGGGAGCTGTTTTTT. This sequence encodes CAISEDSGTGELFF.

This chain connects TRBV27 to TRBJ2-7; 13 bases are a match to TRBD2. V dropped 2 bases and J dropped 2; count of bases not matched to a gene: 27. The CDR3 has 24 residues. Germline V gene lookup returns CDR1 MNHEY and CDR2 SMNVEV (reference sequence). The CDR3 region is CASSLRPSLSEGLAGESFPYEQYF. CDR3 DNA sequence: TGTGCCAGCAGTTTACGGCCGTCTTTGTCGGAAGGACTAGCGGGAGAATCCTTCCCCTACGAGCAGTACTTC.

The chain is built from TRBV1 and TRBJ1-1; no DNA check was done on the table's D call, TRBD1. TRBV1 is annotated as a pseudogene. CDR3 length: 21 residues. CDR3 loop: CTSSQPSATTSGAGSCTEAFF. CDR3 nucleotides: TGCACCAGCAGCCAACCCTCTGCAACCACCTCAGGGGCAGGTAGCTGCACTGAAGCTTTCTTT.

V gene TRBV19 combines with J gene TRBJ2-7; a weak D match, TRBD2 (6 bases). The V gene's germline CDR1 is LNHDA and CDR2 SQIVND (reference sequence). This CDR3 has 15 amino acids. V lost 3 bases and J 2 bases, leaving 14 bases between the germline ends. The DNA for the CDR3 is TGTGCCAGTAGTATGTCCGGGAGTAACCCCTACGAGCAGTACTTC. Its translation is CASSMSGSNPYEQYF.

The chain uses TRBV9 and TRBJ2-7; D is perhaps TRBD2 (6 bases). The CDR3 covers 17 residues. CDR1 and CDR2 from the germline V gene are SGDLS and YYNGEE. Trimming left V 3 bases short and J 0 bases short, with 19 bases between. CDR3 sequence: CASSEGGSAGSSYEQYF. Here the CDR3 DNA reads TGTGCCAGCAGCGAGGGTGGTTCGGCGGGAAGCTCCTACGAGCAGTACTTC.

The chain links TRBV19 to TRBJ1-5; D remains ambiguous. CDR3 length: 12 amino acids. The V end lost 3 bases, the J end lost 4 bases, and 4 bases lay between the germline ends. CDR1 LNHDA and CDR2 SQIVND come from the germline V gene (reference sequence). The CDR3 here is CASSIPNQPQHF. DNA for the CDR3: TGTGCCAGTAGTATCCCTAATCAGCCCCAGCATTTT.

V usage is TRBV19 and J usage is TRBJ1-1, with 9 positions matching TRBD1. Germline CDR1 LNHDA, CDR2 SQIVND (reference sequence). With 4 bases clipped from V and 4 bases from J, the junction kept 1 base outside the gene matches. The CDR3 sequence is 13 residues long. The CDR3 DNA is TGTGCCAGTAGTACGACAGGGGGCACTGAAGCTTTCTTT. It translates to CASSTTGGTEAFF.

The chain employs TRBV5-6 and TRBJ1-4; 7 positions match TRBD1. Looked up from germline, CDR1 is SGHDT and CDR2 is YYEEEE. The CDR3 runs to 13 residues. Trimming took 4 bases from V and 7 from J; bases not matched to a gene: 4. The CDR3 nucleotides read TGTGCCAGCAGCCGACAGGGCTTTGAAAAACTGTTTTTT. Translating gives CASSRQGFEKLFF.

This clone was counted a single time. This CDR3 is CASSGQGRRDTQYF. The CDR3 DNA reads TGTGCCAGCAGCGGGCAGGGGCGGAGAGATACGCAGTATTTT. This chain joins TRBV9 and TRBJ2-3; D is perhaps TRBD1 (6 bases). CDR1 and CDR2 (germline): SGDLS, YYNGEE. The CDR3 sequence is 14 residues long. The ends were cut back, 3 bases at V and 5 bases at J, with 13 bases in the middle.

In its sample, this clone was seen once. The V gene is TRBV10-3, the J gene TRBJ2-7; TRBD2 aligns across 10 bases. This CDR3 contains 17 residues. Germline V gene sequence: CDR1 ENHRY, CDR2 SYGVKD. With 0 bases clipped from V and 4 bases from J, the junction kept 9 bases outside the gene matches. The CDR3 loop reads CAISESITGTSAYEQYF. CDR3 nucleotides: TGTGCCATCAGTGAGTCTATCACCGGGACTAGCGCATACGAGCAGTACTTC.

This chain connects TRBV29-1 to TRBJ2-1; D is possibly TRBD2 (6 bases). The CDR3 is made up of 14 amino acids. CDR1 is SQVTM and CDR2 is ANQGSEA in the germline V gene. V lost 5 bases, J lost 0 bases, and 11 bases lay in between. CDR3 in DNA: TGCAGCGTTCTGGACGGGGGCTCCTACAATGAGCAGTTCTTC. Protein: CSVLDGGSYNEQFF.

The sample holds one count of this clone. The chain links TRBV27 to TRBJ1-2, with a tentative D call TRBD1 (5 bases). The CDR3 has 17 residues. Germline CDR1 and CDR2: MNHEY and SMNVEV (reference sequence). V lost 3 bases and J 1 base, leaving 18 bases between the germline ends. Written as DNA, the CDR3 is TGTGCCAGCAGTTTGAGTCTCGGGCAGGGCGTTAACTATGGCTACACCTTC. This gives the protein CASSLSLGQGVNYGYTF.

The chain carries TRBV27 and TRBJ1-2; D not certain. CDR1 and CDR2 (germline): MNHEY, SMNVEV (reference sequence). V was trimmed by 2 bases and J by 5 bases, leaving 15 bases between them. The CDR3 spans 15 residues. Written as DNA, the CDR3 is TGTGCCAGCAGTTTAAATTCCGGAGGGCCTTATGGCTACACCTTC. Translated, it gives CASSLNSGGPYGYTF.

CDR3 in DNA: TGTGCCAGCAGTTACAAGTCTATTAATGAAAAACTGTTTTTT. This encodes CASSYKSINEKLFF. The gene calls are TRBV6-5 and TRBJ1-4; no reliable D call. Germline lookup yields CDR1 MNHEY and CDR2 SVGAGI. V lost 2 bases and J 4 bases, leaving 8 bases between the germline ends. The CDR3 extends over 14 amino acids.

The chain combines TRBV5-1 with TRBJ2-1; no clear D gene. The germline V gene encodes CDR1 SGHRS and CDR2 YFSETQ. The germline V and J ends were trimmed by 4 bases and 4 bases, with 3 bases remaining between them. The CDR3 is made up of 11 amino acids. CDR3 residues: CASSLYNEQFF. CDR3 sequence (DNA): TGCGCCAGCAGCCTATACAATGAGCAGTTCTTC.

The chain uses TRBV19 and TRBJ2-1; 7 bases are a match to TRBD1. This CDR3 is built from 12 residues. V shed 10 bases and J 6 bases; nucleotides not matched to a gene: 6. The germline CDR1 and CDR2 sequences are LNHDA and SQIVND (reference sequence). The CDR3 bases are TGTGCCACCGCCGAGGGGGCCAATGAGCAGTTCTTC. It specifies CATAEGANEQFF.

This clone was detected only once. The chain is built from TRBV25-1 and TRBJ2-1; D gene uncertain. Deletions cut 6 bases from V and 10 bases from J, with 10 bases between. CDR1 and CDR2 (germline): MGHDK, SYGVNS. The CDR3 length is 11 residues. CDR3 bases: TGTGCCAGCAGAGCGAACCGGGAGCAGTTCTTC. It translates to CASRANREQFF.

This clone occurred once. The gene calls are TRBV7-9 and TRBJ2-7; D is perhaps TRBD2 (6 bases). CDR3 length equals 13 residues. Germline CDR1 is SEHNR and CDR2 is FQNEAQ (reference sequence). The ends were cut back, 5 bases at V and 2 bases at J, with 10 bases in the middle. The CDR3 nucleotides are TGTGCCAGCAGCAGGGGACTGACCTACGAGCAGTACTTC. It is translated as CASSRGLTYEQYF.

To note about this clone: The junction differs from germline at one of its ends, possibly a read error. The chain has TRBV9 and TRBJ2-5; TRBD2 aligns across 8 bases. CDR1 and CDR2 from the germline V gene are SGDLS and YYNGEE. This CDR3 is 9 amino acids long. For the CDR3, the DNA is TGTGCCAGCAGCCCGCGGGGGGACTTC. Encoded protein: CASSPRGDF. Drawing the rest from reference TRBV9 and TRBJ2-5, the complete variable domain is DSGVTQTPKHLITATGQRVTLRCSPRSGDLSVYWYQQSLDQGLQFLIQYYNGEERAKGNILERFSAQQFPDLHSELNLSSLELGDSALYFCASSPRGDFGPGTRLLVL.

This sequence joins TRBV5-1 and TRBJ2-3; maybe TRBD2 (7 bases). Germline loops: CDR1 SGHRS, CDR2 YFSETQ. The CDR3 extends over 16 amino acids. V was trimmed by 2 bases and J by 2 bases, leaving 15 bases between them. CDR3 bases: TGCGCCAGCAGCTTCTGGGGGGGGGCGAACACAGATACGCAGTATTTT. Translated, it gives CASSFWGGANTDTQYF.

The chain carries TRBV28 and TRBJ2-7, with D uncertain. Germline-derived CDR1 and CDR2 are MDHEN and SYDVKM. This CDR3 has 15 amino acids. The V and J ends lost 4 bases and 4 bases respectively, with 17 bases between them. DNA for the CDR3: TGTGCCAGCAGTTCCACCCCCGTAAAGACTTACGAGCAGTACTTC. Amino acid sequence: CASSSTPVKTYEQYF.

The CDR3, as DNA: TGCGCCAGCAGAGGGGTCATGAACACTGAAGCTTTCTTT. This sequence encodes CASRGVMNTEAFF. The chain couples TRBV5-1 to TRBJ1-1, with D tentatively TRBD1 (5 bases). The V and J ends lost 5 bases and 0 bases respectively, with 8 bases between them. The CDR3 has 13 residues. Germline CDR1 SGHRS, CDR2 YFSETQ.

V gene TRBV7-9 combines with J gene TRBJ1-4; D perhaps matches TRBD1 (5 bases). CDR3 length: 16 residues. Trimming took 5 bases from V and 6 from J, leaving 19 bases between them. The germline V gene has CDR1 SEHNR and CDR2 FQNEAQ (reference sequence). The CDR3 loop reads CASSPRPGYEDEKLFF. DNA of the CDR3: TGTGCCAGCAGCCCGCGCCCAGGGTATGAGGATGAAAAACTGTTTTTT. The full variable domain, with the rest looked up from reference TRBV7-9 and TRBJ1-4, is DTGVSQNPRHKITKRGQNVTFRCDPISEHNRLYWYRQTLGQGPEFLTYFQNEAQLEKSRLLSDRFSAERPKGSFSTLEIQRTEQGDSAMYLCASSPRPGYEDEKLFFGSGTQLSVL.

The chain links TRBV4-2 to TRBJ2-7, with 9 bases matching TRBD1. There are 12 residues in the CDR3. Per germline, CDR1 LGHNA and CDR2 YNFKEQ. J was trimmed by 5 bases and V by 6 bases; bases with no gene match: 2. The DNA of the CDR3 is TGTGCCAGCAGGGGACAGGGTGACGAGCAGTACTTC. This codes for CASRGQGDEQYF.

This chain joins TRBV6-1 and TRBJ2-1; D is perhaps TRBD2 (6 bases). Germline-derived CDR1 and CDR2 are MNHNS and SASEGT. V lost 1 base to trimming and J lost 0 bases, with 7 bases between them. The CDR3 length is 15 residues. The CDR3 region has the DNA TGTGCCAGCAGTGAAGGGGACTCCTCCTACAATGAGCAGTTCTTC. Protein product: CASSEGDSSYNEQFF.

The V and J genes are TRBV7-7 and TRBJ2-5; the D gene is possibly TRBD2 (5 bases). The germline gives CDR1 SSHAT, CDR2 FNYEAQ (reference sequence). Trimming shortened V by 6 bases and J by 3 bases, and 11 bases separated the two germline ends. This CDR3 is built from 13 residues. CDR3 nucleotide sequence: TGTGCCAGCAGTTCACTAGGGAAAGAGACCCAGTACTTC. Its protein product is CASSSLGKETQYF.